A single sample is the source of the 7 T cell receptor beta chains below, sequenced in a study of blood T cell repertoires in COVID-19. Generated by immunoSEQ multiplex PCR, the TCRdb table keeps only in-frame clones and is missing some. This table has about 260,000 clones, roughly 85% appearing once. Sequencing input: peripheral blood. Source of these receptors: a woman in her 50s who had recovered from COVID-19.

This clone was seen a single time. The V and J genes are TRBV6-1 and TRBJ1-6; D gene ambiguous. Germline V gene lookup returns CDR1 MNHNS and CDR2 SASEGT. This CDR3 has 15 amino acids. Deletions cut 2 bases from V and 10 bases from J, with 15 bases between. The CDR3 reads CASSEIGQVKSPLHF. The DNA of the CDR3 is TGTGCCAGCAGTGAAATCGGCCAGGTTAAGTCACCCCTCCACTTT.

This chain joins TRBV29-1 and TRBJ2-3, with a possible D match to TRBD2 (6 bases). CDR3 size: 12 residues. CDR1 SQVTM and CDR2 ANQGSEA come from the germline V gene. Deletions cut 4 bases from V and 4 bases from J, with 9 bases between. The CDR3 DNA is TGCAGCGTTGGCGGGGCCTCAGATACGCAGTATTTT. It specifies CSVGGASDTQYF.

This chain's CDR3 is CASSFGQGNGYTF. CDR3 in DNA: TGTGCCAGCAGTTTCGGGCAGGGGAATGGCTACACCTTC. The rearrangement joins TRBV12-3 or TRBV12-4 to TRBJ1-2; perhaps TRBD1 as D (6 bases). The CDR3 has 13 residues. Trimming stripped 3 bases from V and 6 bases from J, with 11 bases between.

The sample holds a few counts of this clone. The rearrangement joins TRBV3-1 (or the pseudogene TRBV3-2) to TRBJ2-2; D not resolved. There are 15 residues in the CDR3. V was pared by 5 bases and J by 4 bases, with 14 bases between. CDR1 is LGHDT and CDR2 is YNNKEL in the germline V gene (reference sequence). The DNA for the CDR3 is TGTGCCAGCAGCTCAGCCGGCCCGGGCACCGGGGAGCTGTTTTTT. This encodes CASSSAGPGTGELFF.

The chain recombines TRBV6-5 with TRBJ2-7, with 8 bases matching TRBD1. After removal of 5 bases from V and 4 bases from J, the junction contained 10 bases not matched to a gene. Germline-derived CDR1 and CDR2 are MNHEY and SVGAGI. The CDR3 has 15 residues. The CDR3 bases are TGTGCCAGCAGTAGCCCCGGACAGGGCTTATACGAGCAGTACTTC. Translated: CASSSPGQGLYEQYF.

The sample holds a few counts of this clone. The sample holds other DNA sequences that translate to the same CDR3. The V call is TRBV7-2, the J call TRBJ2-2; 8 bases match TRBD2. V lost 2 bases to trimming and J lost 3 bases; unmatched junction nucleotides: 2. There are 15 residues in the CDR3. Germline V gene data show CDR1 as SGHTA and CDR2 as FQGNSA. CDR3: CASSLRGGDTGELFF. As DNA, the CDR3 is TGTGCCAGCAGCTTACGGGGGGGTGACACCGGGGAGCTGTTTTTT.

This clone was seen a single time. The chain combines TRBV7-2 with TRBJ2-7, with 8 bases fitting TRBD1. This CDR3 is 15 amino acids long. In germline, CDR1 is SGHTA, CDR2 FQGNSA. The J segment lost 5 bases and the V segment lost 5 bases, leaving 11 bases of the junction unmatched. In DNA, the CDR3 is TGTGCCAGCAGCGGACGGTTGGGACAGGAGAACGAGCAGTACTTC. The encoded protein is CASSGRLGQENEQYF.